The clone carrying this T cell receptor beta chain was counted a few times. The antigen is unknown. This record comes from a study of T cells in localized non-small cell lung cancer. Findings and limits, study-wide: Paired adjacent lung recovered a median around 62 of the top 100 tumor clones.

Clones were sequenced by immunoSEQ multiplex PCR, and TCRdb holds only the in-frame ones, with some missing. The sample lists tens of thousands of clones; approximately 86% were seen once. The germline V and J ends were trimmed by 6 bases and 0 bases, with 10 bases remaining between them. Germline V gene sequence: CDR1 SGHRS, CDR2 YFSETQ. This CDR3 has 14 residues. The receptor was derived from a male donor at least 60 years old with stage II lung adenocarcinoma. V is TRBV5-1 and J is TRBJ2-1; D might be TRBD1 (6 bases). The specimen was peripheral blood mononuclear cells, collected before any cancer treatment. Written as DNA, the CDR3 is TGCGCCAGCAAGGACAGCAGCTCCTACAATGAGCAGTTCTTC. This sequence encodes CASKDSSSYNEQFF. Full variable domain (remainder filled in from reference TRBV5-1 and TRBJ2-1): KAGVTQTPRYLIKTRGQQVTLSCSPISGHRSVSWYQQTPGQGLQFLFEYFSETQRNKGNFPGRFSGRQFSNSRSEMNVSTLELGDSALYLCASKDSSSYNEQFFGPGTRLTVL.